This note documents a single T cell receptor beta chain sequence. The antigen it binds to is not known. A commercial ELISA kit detecting HCMV-specific IgG in serum was used to determine HCMV serostatus. Ficoll density gradient centrifugation was used to isolate peripheral blood mononuclear cells from blood. Instrument on record: Illumina HiSeq 2000. The TCR beta cDNA libraries were made using 5'RACE template switching, a step that added both a universal primer site and unique molecular identifiers. Priming for cDNA synthesis came from the TCR beta constant segment, and two successive PCR amplification steps followed. Per the original workflow: MIGEC handled demultiplexing of the reads and grouping by UMI, while MiTCR was used to assemble and quantify clonotypes. To exclude erroneous sequences, only TCR cDNA sequences supported by at least two reads were retained. Downstream repertoire analysis used the tcR package, and clonotypes were matched across fractions by CDR3 nucleotide sequence plus V segment. Antigen specificity was annotated against VDJdb with VDJmatch, allowing one amino acid substitution in CDR3. The reads were reprocessed in TCRdb, with one entry per CDR3 protein sequence and no accompanying DNA. Clone size and V and J calls follow TCRdb, not the original study. The sample's own table lists about half a million distinct CDR3 sequences. 1.4% to 1.5% of the sample goes to the ten largest clones.

This sample is drawn from a study of T cells expressing NK-cell markers (dated by TCRdb to about 2020). About the investigation overall: Eight or nine donors provided sorted CD3+CD56+NKG2C+, CD3+CD56+NKG2C- and CD3+CD56-NKG2C+ T-cell subsets, whose TCR beta-chain repertoires were profiled. Of the eight sequenced donors, seven were found to be HCMV-seropositive and one was found to be HCMV-seronegative. Libraries were sequenced as 2 x 150 bp reads on Illumina HiSeq 2000/2500, MiSeq or NextSeq. All eight donors whose samples were sequenced were randomly selected healthy volunteers, three of them men and five women. Study-wide findings and limitations: In more than 5 donors, the dominant CD3+CD56+NKG2C+ clonotypes ranked among the top 10 CD8+ clonotypes, making up roughly 1.0-7.0% of CD8+ T cells. Whether the expanded NKG2C-expressing T cell clones were specific for HCMV antigens remained unclear. Those dominant clonotypes were again the most abundant among CD3+CD56-NKG2C+ cells in a few donors, at about 25-60.1%.

Based on the germline V gene, the CDR1 and CDR2 sequences are SGHAT and FQNNGV. The CDR3 runs 13 residues from the cysteine to the phenylalanine. There is no recorded DNA. This chain joins TRBV11-2 to TRBJ1-2; lacking DNA, the TRBD1 call made by TCRdb goes unchecked. The sequenced material came from blood T cells: a sorted CD56 or NKG2C T cell subset, CD4+ or CD8+ T cells, or bulk PBMC T cells (not recorded which). The sequence was obtained from a woman in her forties or fifties in good health. Donor details come from another sample of the same person, matched by shared clones. The CDR3 region reads CASSLAQGEGYTF.